Sequencing of this T cell receptor (beta chain) was carried out in a study of Ad26.COV2.S vaccination and SARS-CoV-2 variants. Study-level background: Participants got Ad26.COV2.S intramuscularly, once or twice 56 days apart. Study conclusions and caveats: Those who received the vaccine showed greater spike-specific TCR breadth than those given placebo. The breadth of spike-specific CD8+ and CD4+ T cell responses after vaccination was reportedly substantial.

V was pared by 5 bases and J by 6 bases, with 7 bases of the junction left unmatched. The CDR3 is 13 residues long. The sample's treatment: about 20 received Ad26.COV2.S at low or high dose, single or two shots; several received placebo; per-sample allocation not given. Collection of the samples took place on day 63 after the first injection of vaccine or placebo. Boston hosted the donor, who was an adult aged 18-55 years. Sequencing was performed with immunoSEQ multiplex PCR; in TCRdb, only in-frame clones are kept and a portion is missing. The sample yields roughly 320,000 clones, around 86% seen once. Comments on this clone: Its antigen is not identified.

The chain is built from TRBV12-3 or TRBV12-4 and TRBJ2-7, with 7 positions matching TRBD1. This clonotype originated in a person aged 18 to 65 who received the Ad26.COV2.S COVID-19 vaccine or a placebo. The sample in question was peripheral blood, obtained in a trial of Ad26.COV2.S vaccine versus placebo. The CDR3 sequence: CASSPPTGAEQYF. The CDR3 DNA follows: TGTGCCAGCAGTCCTCCTACAGGGGCCGAGCAGTACTTC.